This T cell receptor (beta chain) was captured by sequencing in a study of T cell responses to AZD1222 COVID-19 vaccine. Study in general: Second doses at about 4 or about 12 weeks were pooled.

Trimming removed 0 bases at V and 14 bases at J, with 10 bases between. The CDR3 is made up of 11 amino acids. CDR1 and CDR2 (germline): LGHDT, YNNKEL (reference sequence). Study observations and caveats: All repertoire sampling was performed exclusively after the peak T cell response. Nearly half of spike-specific TCRs reportedly target variant regions that are unmutated in the B.1.351 and B.1.1.7 variants.

In this sample, this clone turned up a few times. The antigen is not known. TCRdb's copy holds only in-frame clones and misses some; the assay was immunoSEQ multiplex PCR. The repertoire holds under 140,000 clones, with around 92% as singletons. The chain employs TRBV3-1 (or the pseudogene TRBV3-2) and TRBJ1-2; D is uncertain. Sequenced here: peripheral blood, sampled on day 0 of AZD1222 vaccination. The receptor was isolated from an adult in good health. The chain's CDR3 is CASSQERIETF. CDR3 in DNA: TGTGCCAGCAGCCAAGAGAGGATAGAGACCTTC.